This TCR beta chain was documented in a study of cytomegalovirus exposure and HLA in healthy donors. The CDR3 runs to 15 residues. The germline CDR1 and CDR2 sequences are LNHNV and YYDKDF (reference sequence). Trimming shortened V by 5 bases and J by 9 bases, and 17 bases separated the two germline ends. PCR involved 60 Vbeta and 13 Jbeta primers. Profiled with immunoSEQ multiplex PCR; TCRdb holds only in-frame clones, not every one. The data include under 120,000 clones; the top ten clones carry about 0.59%. The sequenced sample was PBMCs. This receptor was obtained from a man aged 50-59 years in good health and CMV-seronegative. The chain carries TRBV15 and TRBJ1-6, with D perhaps TRBD1 (5 bases). This chain's CDR3 is CATSPLQEGSSPLHF. CDR3 nucleotides: TGTGCCACCAGCCCTCTACAGGAGGGGAGTTCACCCCTCCACTTT.